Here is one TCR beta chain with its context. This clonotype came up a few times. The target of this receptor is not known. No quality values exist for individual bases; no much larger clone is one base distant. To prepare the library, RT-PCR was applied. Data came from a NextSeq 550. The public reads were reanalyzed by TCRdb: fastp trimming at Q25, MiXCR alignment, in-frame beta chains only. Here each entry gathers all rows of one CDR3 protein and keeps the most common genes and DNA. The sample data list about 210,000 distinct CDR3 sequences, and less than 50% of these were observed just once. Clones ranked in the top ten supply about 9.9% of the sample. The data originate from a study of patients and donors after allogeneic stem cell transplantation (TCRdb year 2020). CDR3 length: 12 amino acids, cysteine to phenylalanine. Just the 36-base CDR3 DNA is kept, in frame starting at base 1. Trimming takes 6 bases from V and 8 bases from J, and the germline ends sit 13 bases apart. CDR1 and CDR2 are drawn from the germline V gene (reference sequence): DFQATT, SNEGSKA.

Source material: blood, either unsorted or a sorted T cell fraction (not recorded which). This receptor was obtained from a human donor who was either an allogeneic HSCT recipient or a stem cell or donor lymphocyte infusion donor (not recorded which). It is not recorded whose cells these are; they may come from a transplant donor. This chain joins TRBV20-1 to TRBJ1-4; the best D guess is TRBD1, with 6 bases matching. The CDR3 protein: CSAPGAREKLFF. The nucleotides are TGCAGTGCCCCGGGGGCCCGGGAAAAACTGTTTTTT.